This T cell receptor beta chain was identified during a study of blood T cell repertoires in COVID-19. In the study overall: Collection of acute and convalescent COVID-19 samples took place in the United States, Italy and Spain. PBMCs, B-cell-depleted T cells, or T cells were the source of the cDNA or gDNA that made up the material.

This CDR3 is 15 amino acids long. Losses at the gene ends were 3 bases for V and 1 base for J; bases not matched to a gene: 1. Per germline, CDR1 SGHTA and CDR2 FQGNSA. Original data processing: Reference gene primer amplification gave estimated nucleated cell counts. Measured with immunoSEQ multiplex PCR; TCRdb has only the in-frame clones, and not every one. The V and J calls and clone size are taken from that table; D and trimming were inferred from the DNA. The table has about 82,000 clones, around 81% seen once; the top ten hold 15% to 20%. The sample consisted of peripheral blood. The rearrangement joins TRBV7-2 to TRBJ1-4; 8 bases are shared with TRBD1. This sequence was found in a man older than 75 with active or convalescent COVID-19. The CDR3 region is CASSFDRGTNEKLFF. CDR3 in DNA: TGTGCCAGCAGCTTTGACAGGGGAACTAATGAAAAACTGTTTTTT. Complete variable domain (other parts from reference TRBV7-2 and TRBJ1-4): GAGVSQSPSNKVTEKGKDVELRCDPISGHTALYWYRQSLGQGLEFLIYFQGNSAPDKSGLPSDRFSAERTGGSVSTLTIQRTQQEDSAVYLCASSFDRGTNEKLFFGSGTQLSVL.